Sequencing of this TCR beta chain was carried out in a study of blood T cell repertoires in COVID-19. Seattle enrolled patients during active infection and tracked them longitudinally. Produced via immunoSEQ multiplex PCR; TCRdb's table is partial and in-frame only. The sample shows hundreds of thousands of clones, 70% to 90% of them seen only once. The CDR3 has 13 amino acids. Trimming removed 5 bases at V and 7 bases at J, with 11 bases between. The sequence was obtained from a woman in her forties or fifties with COVID-19, enrolled during active disease. The sample taken for sequencing was peripheral blood. The chain is built from TRBV12-3 or TRBV12-4 and TRBJ2-2, with no clear D. This chain's CDR3 is CASSTRARGELFF. The CDR3 bases are TGTGCCAGCAGTACCCGAGCTCGCGGGGAGCTGTTTTTT.